Each of the 19 T cell receptor beta chains below was sequenced from the same sample in a study of PD-1 blockade in classical Hodgkin lymphoma. TCRdb's table, derived via immunoSEQ multiplex PCR, lists solely in-frame clones and lacks some. The data hold about 25,000 clones, with over 80% observed a single time. Sample time point: cycle 4 day 1 (C4D1), after 6 weeks of nivolumab. Every one of the patients relapsed after autologous stem cell transplantation (brentuximab vedotin exposure was variable). Isolation of CD4+ T cells from thawed PBMCs was performed by magnetic negative selection. Here the sequenced sample was CD4+ T cells from blood, taken before the fourth cycle of nivolumab. Receptor source: a human donor with classical Hodgkin lymphoma.

This clone was seen more than once but under ten times. The chain uses TRBV6-4 and TRBJ2-3, with D tentatively TRBD1 (6 bases). From germline, CDR1 is MRHNA and CDR2 SNTAGT. CDR3 length: 13 residues. Trimming took off 8 bases at V and 9 bases at J, with 18 bases between the two ends. The CDR3 DNA reads as TGTGCCAGCGGGGAACAGGGTTCAGGAACGCAGTATTTT. This encodes CASGEQGSGTQYF.

The chain combines TRBV25-1 with TRBJ1-5; no definite D call. Germline V lookup: CDR1 MGHDK, CDR2 SYGVNS. The CDR3 totals 15 residues. Between the trimmed V and J ends, which lost 11 bases and 0 bases, there was a span of 17 bases. The CDR3 coding sequence is TGTGCCCCCGGGTGGGCATGGACTAGCAATCAGCCCCAGCATTTT. This codes for CAPGWAWTSNQPQHF.

The CDR3 protein is CASSLGQTWDEQYF. CDR3 coding DNA: TGTGCCAGCAGTTTGGGACAGACATGGGACGAGCAGTACTTC. V is TRBV27 and J is TRBJ2-7, with 7 positions matching TRBD1. Germline CDR1 and CDR2: MNHEY and SMNVEV (reference sequence). The CDR3 contains 14 residues. Unmatched junction bases numbered 7, after V lost 3 bases and J lost 5 bases.

This clone has just one count. The J gene is TRBJ2-2, the V gene TRBV6-5; D is possibly TRBD2 (6 bases). This CDR3 has 14 residues. The V and J ends lost 7 bases and 8 bases respectively, with 17 bases between them. Germline CDR1 MNHEY, CDR2 SVGAGI. CDR3 coding DNA: TGTGCCAGCAACGTCGGTCGGGGGTTTGGGGAGCTGTTTTTT. As protein: CASNVGRGFGELFF.

The chain uses TRBV5-6 and TRBJ2-5; D gene unclear. The V and J ends lost 4 bases and 5 bases respectively, with 6 bases between them. This CDR3 is built from 11 residues. The germline V gene has CDR1 SGHDT and CDR2 YYEEEE. CDR3: CASSEWETQYF. In DNA, the CDR3 is TGTGCCAGCAGCGAGTGGGAGACCCAGTACTTC.

V usage is TRBV6-6 and J usage is TRBJ2-2; 8 bases map to TRBD1. CDR3 length: 14 residues. Looked up from germline, CDR1 is MNHNY and CDR2 is SVGAGI (reference sequence). V gave up 6 bases and J gave up 5 bases; unmatched junction bases: 5. The CDR3 sequence is CASRPGTGTGELFF. CDR3 nucleotides: TGTGCCAGCAGACCCGGGACAGGTACCGGGGAGCTGTTTTTT.

The V and J genes are TRBV7-8 and TRBJ2-3, with D hard to call. Trimming took off 2 bases at V and 0 bases at J, with 12 bases between the two ends. The CDR3 sequence is 16 residues long. Germline V CDR1 and CDR2: SGHVS, FQNEAQ. In DNA, the CDR3 is TGTGCCAGCAGCTTACTCGGCTACCCTAGCACAGATACGCAGTATTTT. It specifies CASSLLGYPSTDTQYF.

This clone occurred a few times. The chain employs TRBV25-1 and TRBJ1-2; D not certain. V lost 6 bases and J 2 bases, leaving 7 bases between the germline ends. There are 12 residues in the CDR3. Germline-derived CDR1 and CDR2 are MGHDK and SYGVNS. CDR3 nucleotides: TGTGCCAGCAGCTTGGCCAACTATGGCTACACCTTC. This encodes CASSLANYGYTF.

This sequence joins TRBV27 and TRBJ1-2; tentatively, D is TRBD1 (6 bases). Germline loops: CDR1 MNHEY, CDR2 SMNVEV (reference sequence). This CDR3 region has 13 residues. V gave up 5 bases and J gave up 8 bases, with 15 bases separating them. CDR3 loop: CASSQQGFGGYTF. As DNA, the CDR3 is TGTGCCAGCAGTCAACAGGGTTTCGGGGGCTACACCTTC.

The rearrangement uses TRBV5-1 and TRBJ1-5; D gene ambiguous. Germline loops: CDR1 SGHRS, CDR2 YFSETQ. This CDR3 has 15 amino acids. V lost 8 bases, J lost 4 bases, and 19 bases lay in between. CDR3 nucleotide sequence: TGCGCCAGTAGCCCGGGGAATCTCGGTAATCAGCCCCAGCATTTT. Translated, it gives CASSPGNLGNQPQHF.

This clone was counted only a few times. The chain uses TRBV7-9 and TRBJ1-6; 7 bases agree with TRBD1. This CDR3 is built from 17 residues. Germline lookup yields CDR1 SEHNR and CDR2 FQNEAQ (reference sequence). V was pared by 2 bases and J by 10 bases, with 14 bases of the junction left unmatched. The CDR3 spells CASSLQDLTGVRSPLHF. CDR3 nucleotide sequence: TGTGCCAGCAGCTTACAAGACCTTACAGGGGTTAGGTCACCCCTCCACTTT.

The chain recombines TRBV28 with TRBJ2-7; D unclear. V was trimmed by 5 bases and J by 3 bases, leaving 5 bases between them. This CDR3 has 11 residues. Germline CDR1 reads MDHEN; CDR2 reads SYDVKM. The CDR3 here is CASSTLYEQYF. As DNA, the CDR3 is TGTGCCAGCAGTACCCTCTACGAGCAGTACTTC.

CDR3 coding DNA: TGTGCCAGCAGCTTGGATATGGGCCTCCATGAGCAGTTCTTC. Encoded protein: CASSLDMGLHEQFF. V is TRBV5-4 and J is TRBJ2-1; D ambiguous. Germline values: CDR1 SGHNT, CDR2 YYREEE (reference sequence). The CDR3 is 14 residues long. Trimming removed 0 bases at V and 8 bases at J, with 12 bases between.

The V and J genes are TRBV19 and TRBJ1-2; TRBD1 agrees at 10 bases. The CDR3 is 17 amino acids. Germline values: CDR1 LNHDA, CDR2 SQIVND (reference sequence). V lost 1 base and J lost 6; bases outside the gene matches: 11. CDR3 amino acids: CASSIVGQGKAVNGYTF. The CDR3, as DNA: TGTGCCAGTAGTATAGTGGGACAGGGGAAAGCGGTCAATGGCTACACCTTC.

This chain connects TRBV6-9 to TRBJ1-2; TRBD1 is a possible D gene (5 bases). CDR3 length equals 13 residues. Germline V gene data show CDR1 as MNHGY and CDR2 as SVAAGI. Trimming removed 6 bases from V and 6 bases from J, with 14 bases in between. The CDR3 sequence: CASRFPWGHGYTF. The CDR3 DNA is TGTGCCAGCAGGTTTCCATGGGGCCATGGCTACACCTTC.

The V and J genes are TRBV10-3 and TRBJ1-5; 8 nucleotides line up with TRBD1. J lost 5 bases, V lost 5 bases, and 5 bases had no gene match. The CDR3 has 14 residues. Germline loops: CDR1 ENHRY, CDR2 SYGVKD. The CDR3 coding sequence is TGTGCCATCAGTAGGGGGACAGGCGATCAGCCCCAGCATTTT. It specifies CAISRGTGDQPQHF.

A few counts support this clone. The chain joins TRBV5-6 to TRBJ1-2, with D uncertain. This CDR3 has 12 residues. Trimming took off 2 bases at V and 8 bases at J, with 10 bases between the two ends. Germline V gene data show CDR1 as SGHDT and CDR2 as YYEEEE. The chain's CDR3 is CASSLTSRGYTF. The CDR3 DNA follows: TGTGCCAGCAGCTTAACCTCACGGGGCTACACCTTC. The full variable domain, with the rest looked up from reference TRBV5-6 and TRBJ1-2, is DAGVTQSPTHLIKTRGQQVTLRCSPKSGHDTVSWYQQALGQGPQFIFQYYEEEERQRGNFPDRFSGHQFPNYSSELNVNALLLGDSALYLCASSLTSRGYTFGSGTRLTVV.

The V gene is TRBV4-1, the J gene TRBJ2-3; D may be TRBD2 (6 bases). CDR1 and CDR2 (germline): MGHRA, YSYEKL. There are 15 residues in the CDR3. Trimming stripped 0 bases from V and 1 base from J, with 8 bases between. In nucleotides, the CDR3 is TGCGCCAGCAGCCAAGAAGAGCGGGGCACAGATACGCAGTATTTT. Amino acid sequence: CASSQEERGTDTQYF.

The chain couples TRBV28 to TRBJ2-7, with 14 bases lining up with TRBD2. This CDR3 region has 16 residues. The germline CDR1 and CDR2 sequences are MDHEN and SYDVKM. Trimming removed 5 bases from V and 3 bases from J; junction bases left unmatched: 6. CDR3 sequence: CASSTRTSGGYYEQYF. The CDR3 nucleotides are TGTGCCAGCAGTACTCGGACTAGCGGGGGGTACTACGAGCAGTACTTC.